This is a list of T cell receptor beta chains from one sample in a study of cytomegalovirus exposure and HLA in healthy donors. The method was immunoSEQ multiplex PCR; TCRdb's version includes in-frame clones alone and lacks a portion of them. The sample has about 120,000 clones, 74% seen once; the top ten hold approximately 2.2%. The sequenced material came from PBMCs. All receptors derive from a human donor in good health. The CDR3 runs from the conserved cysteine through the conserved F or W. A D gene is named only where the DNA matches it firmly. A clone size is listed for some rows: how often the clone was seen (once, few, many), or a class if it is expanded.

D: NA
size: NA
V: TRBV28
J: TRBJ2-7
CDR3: CASSSQYEQYF
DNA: TGTGCCAGCAGTTCCCAGTACGAGCAGTACTTC

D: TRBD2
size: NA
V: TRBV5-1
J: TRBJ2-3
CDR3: CASSLGTSGQAQYF
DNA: TGCGCCAGCAGCTTGGGGACTAGCGGGCAAGCGCAGTATTTT

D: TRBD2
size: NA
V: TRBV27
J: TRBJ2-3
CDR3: CASSFGGRNTDTQYF
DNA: TGTGCCAGCAGTTTCGGGGGGAGGAACACAGATACGCAGTATTTT

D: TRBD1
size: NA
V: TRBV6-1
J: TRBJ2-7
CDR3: CASSDPGQVAYEQYF
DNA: TGTGCCAGCAGTGATCCGGGACAGGTGGCGTACGAGCAGTACTTC

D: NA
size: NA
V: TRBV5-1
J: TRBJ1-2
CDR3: CASSLDGAGGGYTF
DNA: TGCGCCAGCAGCTTGGATGGGGCCGGTGGTGGCTACACCTTC

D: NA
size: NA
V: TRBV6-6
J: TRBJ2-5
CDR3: CASSYPRRGEQETQYF
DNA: TGTGCCAGCAGTTACCCCCGCCGCGGGGAACAAGAGACCCAGTACTTC

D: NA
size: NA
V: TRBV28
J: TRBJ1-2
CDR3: CASSSIQKSYGYTF
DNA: TGTGCCAGCAGTTCCATACAGAAGAGCTATGGCTACACCTTC

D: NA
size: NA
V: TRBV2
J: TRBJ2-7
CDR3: CASTGWGEQYF
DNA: TGTGCCAGCACAGGGTGGGGCGAGCAGTACTTC

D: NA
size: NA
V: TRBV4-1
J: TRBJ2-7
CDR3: CASSGLTYEQYF
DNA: TGCGCCAGCTCCGGTTTGACCTACGAGCAGTACTTC

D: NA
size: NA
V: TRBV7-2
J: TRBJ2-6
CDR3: CASSSAGTGANVLTF
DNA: TGTGCCAGCAGCTCCGCCGGGACTGGGGCCAACGTCCTGACTTTC

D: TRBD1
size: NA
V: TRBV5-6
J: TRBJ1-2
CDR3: CASSSRTGVIGYTF
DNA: TGTGCCAGCAGCTCGCGGACAGGGGTTATTGGCTACACCTTC

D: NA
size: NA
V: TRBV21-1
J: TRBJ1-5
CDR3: CASSWPVFYPQHF
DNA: TGTGCCAGCAGCTGGCCAGTTTTTTATCCCCAGCATTTT

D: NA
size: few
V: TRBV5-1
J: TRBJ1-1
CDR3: CASSLGGGLNTEAFF
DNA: TGCGCCAGCAGCTTGGGCGGGGGGCTTAACACTGAAGCTTTCTTT

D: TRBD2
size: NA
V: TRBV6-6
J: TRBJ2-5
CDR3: CASSYSVSGHQETQYF
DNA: TGTGCCAGCAGTTACTCAGTTAGCGGGCACCAAGAGACCCAGTACTTC

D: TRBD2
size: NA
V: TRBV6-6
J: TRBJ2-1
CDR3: CASSYDPSGGNEQFF
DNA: TGTGCCAGCAGTTACGACCCCAGCGGGGGGAATGAGCAGTTCTTC

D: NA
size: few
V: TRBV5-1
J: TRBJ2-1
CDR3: CASSFLNEQFF
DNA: TGCGCCAGCAGCTTCTTAAATGAGCAGTTCTTC

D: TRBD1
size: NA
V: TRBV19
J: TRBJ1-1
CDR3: CASSFIPGQANTEAFF
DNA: TGTGCCAGTAGTTTCATCCCGGGACAGGCAAACACTGAAGCTTTCTTT

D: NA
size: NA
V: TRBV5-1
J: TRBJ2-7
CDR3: CASSLELSGGVSSYEQYF
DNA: TGCGCCAGCAGCTTGGAATTAAGCGGCGGGGTGAGCTCCTACGAGCAGTACTTC

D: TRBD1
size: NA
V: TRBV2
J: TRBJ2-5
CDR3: CASSEVRGSQETQYF
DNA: TGTGCCAGCAGCGAGGTCAGGGGGTCCCAAGAGACCCAGTACTTC

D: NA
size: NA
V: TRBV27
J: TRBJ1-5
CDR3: CASSSSKTGGSYQPQHF
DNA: NA

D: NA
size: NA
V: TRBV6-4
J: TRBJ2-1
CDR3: CASSDSGLAGGNEQFF
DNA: TGTGCCAGCAGTGACTCGGGGCTAGCCGGGGGCAATGAGCAGTTCTTC

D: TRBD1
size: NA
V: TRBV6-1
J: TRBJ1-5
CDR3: CASRRDRENQPQHF
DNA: TGTGCCAGCAGGAGGGACAGGGAAAATCAGCCCCAGCATTTT

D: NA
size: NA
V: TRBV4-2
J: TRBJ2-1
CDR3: CASSQGDSTGKGEQFF
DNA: TGTGCCAGCAGCCAAGGAGATTCTACAGGGAAGGGCGAGCAGTTCTTC

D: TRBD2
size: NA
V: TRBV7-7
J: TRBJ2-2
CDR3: CATHLLAGVTGELFF
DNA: TGTGCCACTCACTTACTAGCGGGGGTCACCGGGGAGCTGTTTTTT

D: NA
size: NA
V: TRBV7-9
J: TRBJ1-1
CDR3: CSSSPDGGGTEAFF
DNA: TGTTCCAGCAGCCCCGACGGGGGAGGCACTGAAGCTTTCTTT

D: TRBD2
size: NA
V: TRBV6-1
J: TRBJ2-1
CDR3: CATGGPGGSYNEQFF
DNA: TGTGCCACCGGAGGTCCGGGAGGGTCCTACAATGAGCAGTTCTTC